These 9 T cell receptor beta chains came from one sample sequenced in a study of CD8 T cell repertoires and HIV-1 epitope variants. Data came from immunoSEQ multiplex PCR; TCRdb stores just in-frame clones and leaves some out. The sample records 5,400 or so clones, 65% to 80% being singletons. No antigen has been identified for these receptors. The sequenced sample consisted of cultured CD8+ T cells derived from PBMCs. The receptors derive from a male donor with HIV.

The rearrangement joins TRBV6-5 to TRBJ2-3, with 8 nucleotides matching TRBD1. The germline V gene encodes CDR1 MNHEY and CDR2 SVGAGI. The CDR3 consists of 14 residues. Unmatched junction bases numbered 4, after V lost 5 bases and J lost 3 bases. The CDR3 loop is CASSGTGGTDTQYF. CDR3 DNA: TGTGCCAGCAGTGGGACAGGCGGGACAGATACGCAGTATTTT.

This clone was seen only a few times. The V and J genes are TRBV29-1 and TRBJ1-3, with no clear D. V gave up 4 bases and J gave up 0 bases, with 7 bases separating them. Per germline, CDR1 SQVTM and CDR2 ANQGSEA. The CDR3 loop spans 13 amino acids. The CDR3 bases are TGCAGCGTTGTACTTCCCTCTGGAAACACCATATATTTT. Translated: CSVVLPSGNTIYF.

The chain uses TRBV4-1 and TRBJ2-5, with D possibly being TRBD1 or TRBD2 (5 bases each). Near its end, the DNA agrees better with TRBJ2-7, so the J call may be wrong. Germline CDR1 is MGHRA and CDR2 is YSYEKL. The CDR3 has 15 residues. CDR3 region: CASSPLIEGPYEQYF. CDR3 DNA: TGCGCCAGCAGCCCTCTGATAGAGGGGCCGTACGAGCAGTACTTC.

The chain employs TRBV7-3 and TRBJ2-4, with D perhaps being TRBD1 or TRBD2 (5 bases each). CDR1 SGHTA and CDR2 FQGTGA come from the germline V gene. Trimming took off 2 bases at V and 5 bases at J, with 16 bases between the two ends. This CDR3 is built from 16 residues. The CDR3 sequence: CASSLGTTSLENIQYF. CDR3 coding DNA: TGTGCCAGCAGCTTAGGGACCACCAGCCTGGAAAACATTCAGTACTTC.

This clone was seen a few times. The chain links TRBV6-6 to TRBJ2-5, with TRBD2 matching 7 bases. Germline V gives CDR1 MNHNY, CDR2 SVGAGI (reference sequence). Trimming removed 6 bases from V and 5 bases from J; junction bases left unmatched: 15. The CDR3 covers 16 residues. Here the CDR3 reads CASSRALGEGRETQYF. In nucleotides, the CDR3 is TGTGCCAGCAGCCGAGCTTTGGGGGAGGGCCGTGAGACCCAGTACTTC.

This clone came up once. The CDR3 DNA reads as TGCGCCAGCAGCTTATCCGGGACTAGCGGGGGTGAGACCCAGTACTTC. Its protein is CASSLSGTSGGETQYF. The chain employs TRBV5-1 and TRBJ2-5; 14 nucleotides align to TRBD2. The trim removed 2 bases at V and 5 bases at J, leaving 5 bases unmatched. The CDR3 covers 16 residues. CDR1 SGHRS and CDR2 YFSETQ come from the germline V gene.

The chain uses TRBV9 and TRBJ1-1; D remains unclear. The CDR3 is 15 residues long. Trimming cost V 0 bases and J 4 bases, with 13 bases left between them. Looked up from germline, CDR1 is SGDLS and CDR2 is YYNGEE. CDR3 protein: CASSVVSGYSTEAFF. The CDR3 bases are TGTGCCAGCAGCGTAGTATCGGGCTATTCCACTGAAGCTTTCTTT.

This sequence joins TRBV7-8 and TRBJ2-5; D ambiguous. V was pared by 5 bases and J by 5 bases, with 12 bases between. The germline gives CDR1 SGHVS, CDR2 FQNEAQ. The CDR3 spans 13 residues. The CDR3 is CASSKVVGETQYF. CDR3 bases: TGTGCCAGCAGCAAGGTTGTTGGGGAGACCCAGTACTTC.

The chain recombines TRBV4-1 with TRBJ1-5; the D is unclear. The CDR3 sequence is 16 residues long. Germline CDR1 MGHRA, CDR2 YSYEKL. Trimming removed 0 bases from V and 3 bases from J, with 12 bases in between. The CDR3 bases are TGCGCCAGCAGCCAAGAGATGGTTAGGGACAATCAGCCCCAGCATTTT. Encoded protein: CASSQEMVRDNQPQHF.